A single sample is the source of the 9 T cell receptor beta chains below, sequenced in a study of vaccination and CD4 T cells after COVID-19. No antigen has been assigned to these receptors. Described time point: late sampling 161 to 241 days after vaccination in three convalescent patients. The treatment denotes: roughly 10-day PBMC culture with coronavirus spike peptide pools or control peptides (ViraFEST assay). Scientists ran DNA taken from cultured CD4+ T cells through the Oncomine TCR Beta short-read assay for sequencing. MiXCR, run by TCRdb on the PCR reads, gives a single entry per CDR3 protein. The sample records around 20,000 distinct CDR3 sequences, around two fifths being singletons. The specimen was CD4+ T cells from blood, cultured in vitro, collected about 7 months after SARS-CoV-2 vaccination. All receptors come from a human donor who had recovered from COVID-19.

The rearrangement links TRBV20-1 to TRBJ1-5, with a possible D match to TRBD1 (6 bases). CDR3 length: 14 residues. Germline CDR1 and CDR2: DFQATT and SNEGSKA (reference sequence). The V gene lost 4 bases and the J gene lost 2 bases, with 12 bases spanning the gap. Here the CDR3 reads CSATGASGNQPQHF. CDR3 DNA sequence: TGCAGTGCTACGGGGGCGAGTGGCAATCAGCCCCAGCATTTT.

V is TRBV18 and J is TRBJ1-2; 7 positions match TRBD1. Germline loops: CDR1 KGHSH, CDR2 LQKENI. The CDR3 consists of 14 residues. V lost 6 bases and J lost 4; bases outside the gene matches: 8. The DNA for the CDR3 is TGTGCCAGCTCTCCGGGGCAGGGGGTCTATGGCTACACCTTC. It yields the protein CASSPGQGVYGYTF.

The V gene is TRBV20-1, the J gene TRBJ2-7; unclear D gene. V dropped 3 bases and J dropped 6 bases, with 15 bases sitting between them. This CDR3 spans 13 amino acids. Germline values: CDR1 DFQATT, CDR2 SNEGSKA (reference sequence). CDR3 residues: CSASRLNRGEQYF. DNA of the CDR3: TGCAGTGCTAGTCGTTTAAATAGAGGCGAGCAGTACTTC.

The rearrangement uses TRBV20-1 and TRBJ2-3, with D tentatively TRBD2 (7 bases). This CDR3 spans 15 amino acids. The germline CDR1 and CDR2 sequences are DFQATT and SNEGSKA (reference sequence). Trimming shortened V by 6 bases and J by 2 bases, and 18 bases separated the two germline ends. The CDR3 loop reads CSALSGGRVTDTQYF. CDR3 DNA: TGCAGTGCGCTCTCGGGGGGCCGTGTCACAGATACGCAGTATTTT.

This chain joins TRBV24-1 and TRBJ2-5; 8 positions match TRBD1. V lost 3 bases to trimming and J lost 1 base; unmatched junction nucleotides: 3. The CDR3 totals 15 residues. Germline-derived CDR1 and CDR2 are KGHDR and SFDVKD. CDR3: CATSDKTGAQETQYF. DNA for the CDR3: TGTGCCACCAGTGATAAGACAGGGGCCCAAGAGACCCAGTACTTC.

This clonotype was detected a few times. V and J are TRBV15 and TRBJ2-1, with D possibly TRBD1 on 5 matching bases. This CDR3 spans 17 amino acids. CDR1 is LNHNV, CDR2 YYDKDF, per germline (reference sequence). Trimming cost V 0 bases and J 4 bases, with 16 bases left between them. This CDR3 is CATSRELPGFRYNEQFF. The CDR3 DNA sequence: TGTGCCACCAGCAGAGAACTGCCAGGGTTTCGTTACAATGAGCAGTTCTTC.

This clonotype rates as medium-sized. The chain carries TRBV20-1 and TRBJ2-1, with TRBD2 matching 12 bases. Germline assignment: CDR1 DFQATT and CDR2 SNEGSKA (reference sequence). J gave up 0 bases and V 6 bases, and 6 bases lay outside the gene matches. The CDR3 runs 16 residues. This CDR3 is CSAILAGGISYNEQFF. The CDR3 bases are TGCAGTGCCATTCTAGCGGGGGGGATCTCCTACAATGAGCAGTTCTTC.

This clonotype was recorded a few times. This chain connects TRBV7-8 to TRBJ2-5; 10 bases are a match to TRBD2. Losses at the gene ends were 0 bases for V and 5 bases for J; bases not matched to a gene: 6. Germline assignment: CDR1 SGHVS and CDR2 FQNEAQ. The CDR3 length is 16 residues. This CDR3 is CASSLASGGGMETQYF. The DNA of the CDR3 is TGTGCCAGCAGCTTAGCAAGCGGGGGGGGCATGGAGACCCAGTACTTC.

V is TRBV20-1 and J is TRBJ1-5, with D possibly being TRBD1 (5 bases). The germline V gene encodes CDR1 DFQATT and CDR2 SNEGSKA (reference sequence). Trimming pared 5 bases from V and 6 bases from J, leaving 14 bases between. The length of the CDR3 is 13 residues. DNA for the CDR3: TGCAGTGCTGCGGGGACGTCGGCTCAGCCCCAGCATTTT. Protein product: CSAAGTSAQPQHF.